These 30 T cell receptor beta chains originate from one sample sequenced in a study of T cell responses to AZD1222 COVID-19 vaccine. The data were produced by immunoSEQ multiplex PCR, yet TCRdb's version contains in-frame clones alone and is incomplete. The sample consists of 150,000 to 200,000 clones, 85% to 90% of them appearing once. Sequenced here: peripheral blood, sampled on day 0 of AZD1222 vaccination. The receptors originated from an adult in good health.

V gene TRBV12-3 or TRBV12-4 combines with J gene TRBJ1-1; D uncertain. This CDR3 comprises 13 residues. Trimming cost V 8 bases and J 1 base, with 11 bases left between them. In DNA form, the CDR3 reads TGTGCCAGCCACCGCCGGGAGAACACTGAAGCTTTCTTT. The encoded protein is CASHRRENTEAFF.

V usage is TRBV5-8 and J usage is TRBJ2-6; no reliable D call. The length of the CDR3 is 16 residues. V lost 2 bases and J 2 bases, leaving 11 bases between the germline ends. Germline loops: CDR1 SGHTS, CDR2 YDEGEE. The CDR3 sequence: CASSFTGHTGANVLTF. The CDR3 nucleotides are TGTGCCAGCAGCTTCACTGGCCACACTGGGGCCAACGTCCTGACTTTC.

This clone was observed a single time. V gene TRBV12-3 or TRBV12-4 combines with J gene TRBJ2-7, with no clear D. V was clipped by 3 bases and J by 3 bases, with 9 bases between them. The CDR3 sequence is 13 residues long. CDR3 in DNA: TGTGCCAGCAGTTTTGCAGGATACTACGAGCAGTACTTC. Encoded protein: CASSFAGYYEQYF.

J is TRBJ1-3 and V is TRBV19; D not resolved. V lost 3 bases, J lost 4 bases, and 10 bases lay in between. Germline V CDR1 and CDR2: LNHDA, SQIVND (reference sequence). The CDR3 is 14 residues long. The CDR3 reads CASSIWAAGNTIYF. DNA of the CDR3: TGTGCCAGTAGTATTTGGGCAGCCGGAAACACCATATATTTT.

With respect to this clone: The sample has other DNA sequences that encode this CDR3 too. V usage is TRBV5-1 and J usage is TRBJ2-7, with 8 bases lining up with TRBD1. The CDR3 has 13 amino acids. Germline V gives CDR1 SGHRS, CDR2 YFSETQ. V lost 5 bases to trimming and J lost 3 bases; unmatched junction nucleotides: 4. The CDR3 DNA is TGCGCCAGCAGACCCGGGACAGGCTACGAGCAGTACTTC. It is translated as CASRPGTGYEQYF.

The chain couples TRBV2 to TRBJ2-1, with 10 bases that match TRBD2. The germline CDR1 and CDR2 sequences are SNHLY and FYNNEI. Trimming took 2 bases from V and 6 from J; bases not matched to a gene: 10. The CDR3 has 17 residues. CDR3 nucleotides: TGTGCCAGCAGTGAAAGGGCTAGCGGGAGAGTAACCAATGAGCAGTTCTTC. Protein product: CASSERASGRVTNEQFF.

The chain joins TRBV30 to TRBJ2-2, with 13 bases fitting TRBD2. After removal of 5 bases from V and 5 bases from J, the junction contained 8 bases not matched to a gene. CDR3 length: 16 amino acids. Germline CDR1 is GTSNPN and CDR2 is SVGIG (reference sequence). The CDR3 nucleotides are TGTGCCTGGGCCGGACTAGCGGGGGTGGGTACCGGGGAGCTGTTTTTT. Translation: CAWAGLAGVGTGELFF.

The chain joins TRBV7-2 to TRBJ1-2, with D possibly being TRBD1 (5 bases). The CDR3 runs to 16 residues. With 1 base removed from V and 3 bases from J, the gap between germline ends came to 15 bases. CDR1 and CDR2 from the germline V gene are SGHTA and FQGNSA. The DNA of the CDR3 is TGTGCCAGCAGCTTAGTTTCTGGGGCTGGGGACTATGGCTACACCTTC. This encodes CASSLVSGAGDYGYTF.

This sequence joins TRBV7-9 and TRBJ2-7; no clear D gene. V lost 2 bases, J lost 0 bases, and 8 bases lay in between. The CDR3 is made up of 14 amino acids. Germline V gene lookup returns CDR1 SEHNR and CDR2 FQNEAQ (reference sequence). CDR3 in amino acids: CASSLTVNSYEQYF. CDR3 DNA sequence: TGTGCCAGCAGCTTAACTGTTAACTCCTACGAGCAGTACTTC. Together with reference TRBV7-9 and TRBJ2-7, the CDR3 gives the full variable domain: DTGVSQNPRHKITKRGQNVTFRCDPISEHNRLYWYRQTLGQGPEFLTYFQNEAQLEKSRLLSDRFSAERPKGSFSTLEIQRTEQGDSAMYLCASSLTVNSYEQYFGPGTRLTVT.

Written as DNA, the CDR3 is TGTGCCAGCAGCCGACCAGGACAGTTTAATGAAAAACTGTTTTTT. Protein sequence: CASSRPGQFNEKLFF. The gene calls are TRBV5-6 and TRBJ1-4, with D perhaps matching TRBD1 (6 bases). The CDR3 is 15 residues long. Germline values: CDR1 SGHDT, CDR2 YYEEEE. Trimming took off 4 bases at V and 4 bases at J, with 14 bases between the two ends.

The chain employs TRBV6-4 and TRBJ1-5; D remains ambiguous. Trimming took off 2 bases at V and 5 bases at J, with 10 bases between the two ends. The CDR3 totals 14 residues. From germline, CDR1 is MRHNA and CDR2 SNTAGT. The CDR3 DNA reads as TGTGCCAGCAGTGACCCCAGAGATTATCAGCCCCAGCATTTT. This sequence encodes CASSDPRDYQPQHF.

The chain employs TRBV7-9 and TRBJ2-4; D might be TRBD1 (5 bases). V lost 3 bases and J 0 bases, leaving 9 bases between the germline ends. Germline CDR1 SEHNR, CDR2 FQNEAQ (reference sequence). This CDR3 region has 15 residues. This CDR3 reads CASSFTGLAKNIQYF. The CDR3 region has the DNA TGTGCCAGCAGCTTTACAGGTCTAGCCAAAAACATTCAGTACTTC.

This sequence joins TRBV25-1 and TRBJ1-2; D uncertain. Deletions cut 8 bases from V and 0 bases from J, with 13 bases between. The CDR3 extends over 14 amino acids. CDR1 is MGHDK and CDR2 is SYGVNS in the germline V gene. In nucleotides, the CDR3 is TGTGCCAGCTCCGGGGAGGGATCTAACTATGGCTACACCTTC. This sequence encodes CASSGEGSNYGYTF.

Remarks on this clone: This same CDR3 is encoded by further DNA sequences in the sample. This chain connects TRBV19 to TRBJ2-3; TRBD1 might be the D (5 bases). The germline gives CDR1 LNHDA, CDR2 SQIVND (reference sequence). This CDR3 is built from 15 residues. Deletions cut 1 base from V and 3 bases from J, with 11 bases between. The CDR3 here is CASSIGQGSTDTQYF. CDR3 nucleotide sequence: TGTGCCAGTAGTATAGGGCAGGGATCGACAGATACGCAGTATTTT.

This chain joins TRBV19 and TRBJ1-6; 8 bases match TRBD1. The CDR3 spans 14 residues. The ends lost 6 bases at V and 9 bases at J; junction bases unmatched: 7. Germline V gene sequence: CDR1 LNHDA, CDR2 SQIVND (reference sequence). The CDR3 coding sequence is TGTGCCAGTAGAATCGGGACAGGAGCTTCACCCCTCCACTTT. Protein sequence: CASRIGTGASPLHF.

The CDR3 spells CASSPPYRDTQHQETQYF. CDR3 bases: TGTGCCAGCAGCCCCCCTTACCGGGACACACAGCATCAAGAGACCCAGTACTTC. This chain connects TRBV7-8 to TRBJ2-5, with D possibly matching TRBD1 (6 bases). The CDR3 spans 18 residues. V lost 5 bases to trimming and J lost 2 bases, with 24 bases between them. Germline CDR1 is SGHVS and CDR2 is FQNEAQ.

The genes are TRBV6-4 and TRBJ1-6, with 7 bases identical to TRBD1. The V and J ends lost 5 bases and 7 bases, in that order; junction bases with no gene match: 17. From germline, CDR1 is MRHNA and CDR2 SNTAGT. The CDR3 contains 18 residues. CDR3 bases: TGTGCCAGCAGTCGATACCCGGGACAGACGACTACAAATTCACCCCTCCACTTT. Encoded protein: CASSRYPGQTTTNSPLHF.

V and J are TRBV12-2 and TRBJ1-2. TRBV12-2 is described as a pseudogene. This CDR3 has 12 residues. This CDR3 is CASRRIHVPRLF. The CDR3 coding sequence is TGTGCAAGTCGCCGGATACATGTACCAAGACTATTC.

This chain connects TRBV7-9 to TRBJ2-7; 9 positions agree with TRBD1. The CDR3 runs 16 residues. The germline V gene has CDR1 SEHNR and CDR2 FQNEAQ (reference sequence). The V segment lost 3 bases and the J segment 4 bases; nucleotides outside the gene matches: 10. CDR3 protein: CASSFLPGTGTYEQYF. The DNA of the CDR3 is TGTGCCAGCAGCTTTCTCCCAGGGACAGGGACTTACGAGCAGTACTTC.

The chain combines TRBV25-1 with TRBJ1-6; 9 bases match TRBD1. The CDR3 spans 15 residues. V was clipped by 5 bases and J by 9 bases; unmatched bases: 8. The germline CDR1 and CDR2 sequences are MGHDK and SYGVNS. The CDR3: CASSQGRTGASPLHF. CDR3 DNA: TGTGCCAGCAGTCAGGGGCGGACAGGGGCTTCACCCCTCCACTTT.

This clone appeared a few times. The V call is TRBV5-1, the J call TRBJ2-5, with D possibly matching TRBD1 (6 bases). V was clipped by 0 bases and J by 1 base, with 13 bases between them. Germline loops: CDR1 SGHRS, CDR2 YFSETQ. The CDR3 sequence is 16 residues long. The CDR3 here is CASSLARTVGQETQYF. The CDR3 DNA reads TGCGCCAGCAGCTTGGCCAGGACAGTGGGCCAAGAGACCCAGTACTTC.

The genes are TRBV18 and TRBJ1-1; no definite D call. The CDR3 contains 16 residues. The V end lost 2 bases, the J end lost 3 bases, and 16 bases lay between the germline ends. Looked up from germline, CDR1 is KGHSH and CDR2 is LQKENI. Here the CDR3 reads CASSPSQGQVYTEAFF. As DNA, the CDR3 is TGTGCCAGCTCACCAAGTCAAGGGCAGGTGTACACTGAAGCTTTCTTT.

The CDR3 here is CASRGPIWTGVNSPLHF. The CDR3 DNA reads as TGTGCCAGCAGGGGACCCATATGGACCGGGGTTAATTCACCCCTCCACTTT. The chain joins TRBV2 to TRBJ1-6, with D possibly TRBD1 on 5 matching bases. The CDR3 is 17 residues long. The V end lost 6 bases, the J end lost 6 bases, and 21 bases lay between the germline ends. Germline V gives CDR1 SNHLY, CDR2 FYNNEI.

The gene calls are TRBV6-1 and TRBJ1-6; D may be TRBD1 (5 bases). Trimming took 1 base from V and 4 from J, leaving 17 bases between them. The CDR3 runs to 18 residues. In germline, CDR1 is MNHNS, CDR2 SASEGT. CDR3 DNA: TGTGCCAGCAGTGAAGGATCTTGGGCAGGGATTTATAATTCACCCCTCCACTTT. This encodes CASSEGSWAGIYNSPLHF.

The V and J genes are TRBV21-1 and TRBJ2-5. TRBV21-1 constitutes a pseudogene. This CDR3 comprises 17 residues. The CDR3 here is CASSKDDRFTGRETQYF. The CDR3 nucleotides are TGTGCCAGCAGCAAAGACGACCGATTTACAGGGAGGGAGACCCAGTACTTC.

The chain combines TRBV30 with TRBJ2-5; D may be TRBD2 (6 bases). Germline values: CDR1 GTSNPN, CDR2 SVGIG (reference sequence). The ends were cut back, 5 bases at V and 2 bases at J, with 12 bases in the middle. The CDR3 is made up of 13 amino acids. CDR3 in amino acids: CAWGRDVQETQYF. CDR3 bases: TGTGCCTGGGGGCGGGACGTACAAGAGACCCAGTACTTC. The variable domain in full, with the rest retrieved from reference TRBV30 and TRBJ2-5, is SQTIHQWPATLVQPVGSPLSLECTVEGTSNPNLYWYRQAAGRGLQLLFYSVGIGQISSEVPQNLSASRPQDRQFILSSKKLLLSDSGFYLCAWGRDVQETQYFGPGTRLLVL.

The chain joins TRBV6-2 or TRBV6-3 to TRBJ2-2; TRBD1 might be the D (6 bases). The germline V gene has CDR1 MNHEY and CDR2 SVGEGT. This CDR3 contains 14 residues. V lost 5 bases to trimming and J lost 4 bases, with 11 bases between them. The CDR3 nucleotides are TGTGCCAGCAGTCCGCAGGGGTCCACCGGGGAGCTGTTTTTT. Protein: CASSPQGSTGELFF.

The V gene is TRBV27, the J gene TRBJ1-2; 7 positions match TRBD1. CDR1 and CDR2 (germline): MNHEY, SMNVEV (reference sequence). With 5 bases clipped from V and 1 base from J, the junction kept 10 bases outside the gene matches. The CDR3 has 16 residues. In DNA, the CDR3 is TGTGCCAGCAGTCGAAGTGGGACAGCCCTTAACTATGGCTACACCTTC. It encodes CASSRSGTALNYGYTF.

The chain joins TRBV24-1 to TRBJ2-1, with a possible D match to TRBD2 (6 bases). Germline loops: CDR1 KGHDR, CDR2 SFDVKD. The CDR3 covers 15 residues. Trimming stripped 7 bases from V and 5 bases from J, with 17 bases between. CDR3 sequence (DNA): TGTGCCACCAGGGGGGGACCAATTTCCAACAATGAGCAGTTCTTC. It is translated as CATRGGPISNNEQFF.

The chain employs TRBV13 and TRBJ2-6; D remains unclear. Germline CDR1 and CDR2: PRHDT and FYEKMQ (reference sequence). The V end was cut by 2 bases, the J end by 3 bases, with 14 bases between. This CDR3 is built from 17 residues. The CDR3 coding sequence is TGTGCCAGCAGCTTAATTCTTTCGGATCATGGGGCCAACGTCCTGACTTTC. This gives the protein CASSLILSDHGANVLTF. The whole variable domain, filled in from reference TRBV13 and TRBJ2-6, reads AAGVIQSPRHLIKEKRETATLKCYPIPRHDTVYWYQQGPGQDPQFLISFYEKMQSDKGSIPDRFSAQQFSDYHSELNMSSLELGDSALYFCASSLILSDHGANVLTFGAGSRLTVL.